This passage covers 13 T cell receptor beta chains from one sample sequenced in a study of CD8+CD57+ T cells in acquired aplastic anemia. All sequencing subjects had displayed CD8+CD57+ cell expansion on flow cytometry. Template material for TCR beta VDJ and CDR3 profiling consisted of genomic DNA. TCRdb fed the reads into MiXCR, producing one record per CDR3 protein. The profile shows some 200,000 distinct CDR3 sequences, approximately 48% of them singletons. Source material: sorted CD4+, CD8+, or CD8+CD57+ T cells (not recorded which) from PBMCs. These receptors were taken from a human donor with aplastic anemia.

This clonotype was seen a few times. J is TRBJ2-3 and V is TRBV19; D not certain. V was pared by 2 bases and J by 2 bases, with 14 bases between. Germline V gene data show CDR1 as LNHDA and CDR2 as SQIVND (reference sequence). The CDR3 runs 16 residues. CDR3 residues: CASSIRLDGTTDTQYF. DNA of the CDR3: TGTGCCAGTAGTATACGCCTAGATGGAACCACAGATACGCAGTATTTT.

The gene calls are TRBV6-1 and TRBJ2-1; 7 nucleotides agree with TRBD2. CDR3 length: 13 amino acids. Germline V lookup: CDR1 MNHNS, CDR2 SASEGT. After removal of 7 bases from V and 7 bases from J, the junction contained 7 bases not matched to a gene. In DNA, the CDR3 is TGTGCCAGCACCCAACTCGGGGGGAATGAGCAGTTCTTC. Encoded protein: CASTQLGGNEQFF.

In its sample, this clonotype was seen many times. The chain uses TRBV6-2 or TRBV6-3 and TRBJ2-1, with 7 bases aligning to TRBD2. V was pared by 0 bases and J by 5 bases, with 7 bases of the junction left unmatched. CDR3 length: 16 residues. From germline, CDR1 is MNHEY and CDR2 SVGEGT. For the CDR3, the DNA is TGTGCCAGCAGTTACTCACGAGGTGGGGGGGACAATGAGCAGTTCTTC. Its translation is CASSYSRGGGDNEQFF.

A note on this clonotype: The germline gene is not matched at one end of the junction; a read error may be the cause. This chain links TRBV18 with TRBJ2-7; a possible D gene is TRBD1 (6 bases). The germline V gene has CDR1 KGHSH and CDR2 LQKENI. The CDR3 totals 14 residues. CDR3 sequence: CASPPDTGPYEQYF. As DNA, the CDR3 is TGTGCCAGCCCACCTGATACAGGGCCCTACGAGCAGTACTTC.

The gene calls are TRBV2 and TRBJ2-7, with TRBD2 as a possible D gene (7 bases). Trimming took off 6 bases at V and 4 bases at J, with 13 bases between the two ends. CDR1 is SNHLY, CDR2 FYNNEI, per germline. This CDR3 has 13 residues. The CDR3: CASRGGGPYEQYF. For the CDR3, the DNA is TGTGCCAGCAGAGGGGGGGGTCCATACGAGCAGTACTTC.

This clonotype showed up many times. The chain carries TRBV6-1 and TRBJ2-2; TRBD2 is a possible D gene (6 bases). This CDR3 region has 18 residues. Germline values: CDR1 MNHNS, CDR2 SASEGT. Trimming removed 7 bases at V and 1 base at J, with 22 bases between. The CDR3 loop reads CASTGKGGQRLNTGELFF. The CDR3 DNA follows: TGTGCCAGCACCGGAAAGGGAGGACAACGCCTGAACACCGGGGAGCTGTTTTTT.

The chain carries TRBV7-8 and TRBJ2-1, with 7 bases matching TRBD2. V lost 5 bases to trimming and J lost 0 bases; unmatched junction nucleotides: 7. Germline CDR1 and CDR2: SGHVS and FQNEAQ. The CDR3 is made up of 16 amino acids. As DNA, the CDR3 is TGTGCCAGCAGCAGAGTCGGGGGGACCTCCTACAATGAGCAGTTCTTC. Residues: CASSRVGGTSYNEQFF.

At least ten counts were recorded for this clonotype. This rearrangement joins TRBV10-3 to TRBJ1-5; D is uncertain. The CDR3 contains 15 residues. Deletions cut 10 bases from V and 0 bases from J, with 16 bases between. CDR1 is ENHRY, CDR2 SYGVKD, per germline. The DNA for the CDR3 is TGTGCCACCAGGCTCACAGTGGCTAGCAATCAGCCCCAGCATTTT. Translation: CATRLTVASNQPQHF.

The chain recombines TRBV25-1 with TRBJ2-7, with D perhaps matching TRBD1 (6 bases). Germline loops: CDR1 MGHDK, CDR2 SYGVNS. Trimming left V 2 bases short and J 0 bases short, with 14 bases between. The CDR3 length is 16 residues. CDR3 residues: CASSETSQGSSYEQYF. The CDR3 nucleotides read TGTGCCAGCAGTGAAACGAGCCAGGGGAGCTCCTACGAGCAGTACTTC.

The J gene is TRBJ2-1, the V gene TRBV2; weak D call: TRBD1 (6 bases). V was shortened by 5 bases and J by 9 bases, with 11 bases between the two germline ends. Germline values: CDR1 SNHLY, CDR2 FYNNEI. The CDR3 spans 12 residues. DNA of the CDR3: TGTGCCAGCAGTCCCCAGGGGTTTGAGCAGTTCTTC. It encodes CASSPQGFEQFF. The entire variable domain, with the rest obtained from reference TRBV2 and TRBJ2-1, is as follows: EPEVTQTPSHQVTQMGQEVILRCVPISNHLYFYWYRQILGQKVEFLVSFYNNEISEKSEIFDDQFSVERPDGSNFTLKIRSTKLEDSAMYFCASSPQGFEQFFGPGTRLTVL.

This clonotype was counted only a few times. This chain joins TRBV24-1 and TRBJ2-2; 11 bases map to TRBD2. V dropped 7 bases and J dropped 4; count of bases not matched to a gene: 4. This CDR3 has 15 amino acids. The germline CDR1 and CDR2 sequences are KGHDR and SFDVKD. CDR3 in amino acids: CATSSSGRSTGELFF. CDR3 nucleotide sequence: TGTGCCACCAGCTCTAGCGGGAGGTCCACCGGGGAGCTGTTTTTT.

This clonotype was counted a single time. This rearrangement joins TRBV20-1 to TRBJ2-7; D is perhaps TRBD2 (7 bases). V lost 5 bases and J 8 bases, leaving 13 bases between the germline ends. The CDR3 runs to 11 residues. Per germline, CDR1 DFQATT and CDR2 SNEGSKA (reference sequence). CDR3 nucleotide sequence: TGCAGTGCTGGGGGGGCGCAGAAGCAGTACTTC. Protein sequence: CSAGGAQKQYF.

This clonotype was detected ten times or more. The chain recombines TRBV5-1 with TRBJ2-3, with unresolved D. V was clipped by 2 bases and J by 2 bases, with 3 bases between them. The CDR3 covers 12 residues. CDR1 is SGHRS, CDR2 YFSETQ, per germline. CDR3 residues: CASSLNTDTQYF. CDR3 nucleotides: TGCGCCAGCAGCTTAAACACAGATACGCAGTATTTT.